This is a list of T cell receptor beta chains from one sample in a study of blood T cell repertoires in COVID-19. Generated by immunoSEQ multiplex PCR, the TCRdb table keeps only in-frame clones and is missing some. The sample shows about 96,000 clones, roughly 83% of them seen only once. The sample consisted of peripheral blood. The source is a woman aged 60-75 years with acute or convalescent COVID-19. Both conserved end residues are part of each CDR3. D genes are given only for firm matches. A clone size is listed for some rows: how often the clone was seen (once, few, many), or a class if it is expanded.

CDR3 DNA: TGTGCCAGCAGCTTCCAGGGACTGGCCCTTCGAGACAATGAGCAGTTCTTC
CDR3 protein: CASSFQGLALRDNEQFF
clone size: NA
J gene: TRBJ2-1
V gene: TRBV7-2
D gene: NA

CDR3 DNA: TGCGCCAGCAGCTTGCGTGTGGGGAGCGGGGGGAGCACAGATACGCAGTATTTT
CDR3 protein: CASSLRVGSGGSTDTQYF
clone size: NA
J gene: TRBJ2-3
V gene: TRBV5-1
D gene: TRBD2

CDR3 DNA: TGTGCCAGTAGTTTCCGGGACAGGGGGCCCACTGAAGCTTTCTTT
CDR3 protein: CASSFRDRGPTEAFF
clone size: NA
J gene: TRBJ1-1
V gene: TRBV19
D gene: TRBD1

CDR3 DNA: TGCGCCAGCAGCTTGGCGACAGGGAATCGCTCACCCCTCCACTTT
CDR3 protein: CASSLATGNRSPLHF
clone size: NA
J gene: TRBJ1-6
V gene: TRBV5-1
D gene: TRBD1

CDR3 DNA: TGTGCCAGTAAACCAGGGGGCTCGGAGACCCAGTACTTC
CDR3 protein: CASKPGGSETQYF
clone size: NA
J gene: TRBJ2-5
V gene: TRBV19
D gene: TRBD1

CDR3 DNA: TGCGCCAGCAGCTTCCTACCCGGGGAGGGCGAGCAGTACTTC
CDR3 protein: CASSFLPGEGEQYF
clone size: NA
J gene: TRBJ2-7
V gene: TRBV5-1
D gene: TRBD2

CDR3 DNA: TGTGCCAGCAGTTACGAGCGTAATTCACCCCTCCACTTT
CDR3 protein: CASSYERNSPLHF
clone size: NA
J gene: TRBJ1-6
V gene: TRBV6-5
D gene: NA

CDR3 DNA: TGTGCCAGCAGCCCGGCGGGGGGGCGCAACACCGGGGAGCTGTTTTTT
CDR3 protein: CASSPAGGRNTGELFF
clone size: NA
J gene: TRBJ2-2
V gene: TRBV7-9
D gene: TRBD2

CDR3 DNA: TGTGCCAGCAGCTCTGACAGGCCTGGGGGAAACACCATATATTTT
CDR3 protein: CASSSDRPGGNTIYF
clone size: NA
J gene: TRBJ1-3
V gene: TRBV11-2
D gene: NA

CDR3 DNA: TGTGCCAGCAGTGAATACCGGGAGAACACTGAAGCTTTCTTT
CDR3 protein: CASSEYRENTEAFF
clone size: NA
J gene: TRBJ1-1
V gene: TRBV2
D gene: NA

CDR3 DNA: TGTGCCAGCAGCTCCCAGGGGAGCTATGGCTACACCTTC
CDR3 protein: CASSSQGSYGYTF
clone size: NA
J gene: TRBJ1-2
V gene: TRBV5-4
D gene: NA

CDR3 DNA: TGTGCCAGCAGCTTAATGGACAGGGAGTTGGGCGGGGAGCTGTTTTTT
CDR3 protein: CASSLMDRELGGELFF
clone size: NA
J gene: TRBJ2-2
V gene: TRBV7-3
D gene: TRBD1

CDR3 DNA: TGTGCCATCAGTACGCCAGGGGGCCACTATGGCTACACCTTC
CDR3 protein: CAISTPGGHYGYTF
clone size: many
J gene: TRBJ1-2
V gene: TRBV10-3
D gene: TRBD1

CDR3 DNA: TGTGCCAGCAGTTTATCGGGGACAGCTTCGGTAACTATGGACTTC
CDR3 protein: CASSLSGTASVTMDF
clone size: NA
J gene: TRBJ1-2
V gene: TRBV27
D gene: TRBD1

CDR3 DNA: TGTGCCAGCAGCTTAAAGGGGGCTAGCGGGTACGAGCAGTACTTC
CDR3 protein: CASSLKGASGYEQYF
clone size: few
J gene: TRBJ2-7
V gene: TRBV7-2
D gene: NA

CDR3 DNA: TGTGCCAGCAGTCAAACAGGGGGCAATCAGCCCCAGCATTTT
CDR3 protein: CASSQTGGNQPQHF
clone size: NA
J gene: TRBJ1-5
V gene: TRBV6-5
D gene: TRBD1

CDR3 DNA: TGTGCCAGCAGCGTAGGACAGGGTCATGGCTACGAGCAGTACTTC
CDR3 protein: CASSVGQGHGYEQYF
clone size: once
J gene: TRBJ2-7
V gene: TRBV9
D gene: TRBD1

CDR3 DNA: TGTGCCAGCCTAACAGGGGAGGAGGGCTATGGCTACACCTTC
CDR3 protein: CASLTGEEGYGYTF
clone size: NA
J gene: TRBJ1-2
V gene: TRBV28
D gene: TRBD1

CDR3 DNA: TGTGCCAGCAGCTTTGAAACGGGACAGGTCTATGGCTACACCTTC
CDR3 protein: CASSFETGQVYGYTF
clone size: NA
J gene: TRBJ1-2
V gene: TRBV7-2
D gene: TRBD1

CDR3 DNA: TGCGCCAGCAGCCAAGATCGGAGGGGGCGCGTGGATGGCTACACCTTC
CDR3 protein: CASSQDRRGRVDGYTF
clone size: few
J gene: TRBJ1-2
V gene: TRBV4-3
D gene: TRBD1

CDR3 DNA: TGTGCCAGCAGCTTGGGTGCAGGGAACATTCAGTACTTC
CDR3 protein: CASSLGAGNIQYF
clone size: NA
J gene: TRBJ2-4
V gene: TRBV5-6
D gene: NA

CDR3 DNA: TGTGCCACCAGCTACCGGGACAGAGCCCCTGGCTACACCTTC
CDR3 protein: CATSYRDRAPGYTF
clone size: few
J gene: TRBJ1-2
V gene: TRBV19
D gene: TRBD1

CDR3 DNA: TGTGCCAGCAGTGTTACGAGGGTTGGTGCTTTCTTT
CDR3 protein: CASSVTRVGAFF
clone size: NA
J gene: TRBJ1-1
V gene: TRBV2
D gene: NA

CDR3 DNA: TGCAGCGTGTGGGCCCGGAGGACTGAAGCTTTCTTT
CDR3 protein: CSVWARRTEAFF
clone size: few
J gene: TRBJ1-1
V gene: TRBV29-1
D gene: NA

CDR3 DNA: TGTGCCAGTAGTTTACAGGGGATGATGCAAGAGACCCAGTACTTC
CDR3 protein: CASSLQGMMQETQYF
clone size: many
J gene: TRBJ2-5
V gene: TRBV19
D gene: TRBD1

CDR3 DNA: TGTGCCAGCACTGGGAGGGCTTCCTCTGGAAACACCATATATTTT
CDR3 protein: CASTGRASSGNTIYF
clone size: NA
J gene: TRBJ1-3
V gene: TRBV6-5
D gene: NA

CDR3 DNA: TGCAGTGCTAGTCGGGGGTCCAATGAGCAGTTCTTC
CDR3 protein: CSASRGSNEQFF
clone size: NA
J gene: TRBJ2-1
V gene: TRBV20-1
D gene: NA

CDR3 DNA: TGTGCCTGGAGTTCCGGCGGGGGAGGTGGGGCAGATACGCAGTATTTT
CDR3 protein: CAWSSGGGGGADTQYF
clone size: NA
J gene: TRBJ2-3
V gene: TRBV30
D gene: TRBD2

CDR3 DNA: TGTGCCAGCACCCCCTCCGGGACAGGATTTAATGAAAAACTGTTTTTT
CDR3 protein: CASTPSGTGFNEKLFF
clone size: NA
J gene: TRBJ1-4
V gene: TRBV25-1
D gene: TRBD1

CDR3 DNA: TGCAGCATTACAGGGGAATCTGGGGCCAACGTCCTGACTTTC
CDR3 protein: CSITGESGANVLTF
clone size: NA
J gene: TRBJ2-6
V gene: TRBV29-1
D gene: TRBD1

CDR3 DNA: TGTGCCAGCACTAACAGGGGAGGTTCCACAGATACGCAGTATTTT
CDR3 protein: CASTNRGGSTDTQYF
clone size: NA
J gene: TRBJ2-3
V gene: TRBV6-6
D gene: NA

CDR3 DNA: TGTGCCAGCAGCTTAGCGTCGGGAGGGGGGGCCACAGATACGCAGTATTTT
CDR3 protein: CASSLASGGGATDTQYF
clone size: NA
J gene: TRBJ2-3
V gene: TRBV7-2
D gene: TRBD2

CDR3 DNA: TGTGCCAGCAGCCTAGTCGGCCGTCAGAACTATGGCTACACCTTC
CDR3 protein: CASSLVGRQNYGYTF
clone size: NA
J gene: TRBJ1-2
V gene: TRBV5-4
D gene: NA

CDR3 DNA: TGTGCCAGCAGCCCTACCGGGACAAACGACGGCTATGGCTACACCTTC
CDR3 protein: CASSPTGTNDGYGYTF
clone size: NA
J gene: TRBJ1-2
V gene: TRBV6-4
D gene: NA

CDR3 DNA: TGTGCCAGCAGTGGGGGGACTACTTACGAGCAGTACTTC
CDR3 protein: CASSGGTTYEQYF
clone size: NA
J gene: TRBJ2-7
V gene: TRBV28
D gene: TRBD2

CDR3 DNA: TGCGCCAGCAGCTTGGTCCGAGCGGGGGGACGGGATACGCAGTATTTT
CDR3 protein: CASSLVRAGGRDTQYF
clone size: NA
J gene: TRBJ2-3
V gene: TRBV5-1
D gene: TRBD2

CDR3 DNA: TGTGCCAGCAGCCCCGACTACCGCGGGGGGTCTACCGGGGAGCTGTTTTTT
CDR3 protein: CASSPDYRGGSTGELFF
clone size: NA
J gene: TRBJ2-2
V gene: TRBV7-2
D gene: TRBD2

CDR3 DNA: TGTGCCAGCAGCTTAGGGGGACAGGTGAATTCACCCCTCCACTTT
CDR3 protein: CASSLGGQVNSPLHF
clone size: NA
J gene: TRBJ1-6
V gene: TRBV7-6
D gene: TRBD1

CDR3 DNA: TGTGCCAGCTGCCGGGACAGCCAGGACGACGAGCAGTACTTC
CDR3 protein: CASCRDSQDDEQYF
clone size: NA
J gene: TRBJ2-7
V gene: TRBV5-4
D gene: TRBD1

CDR3 DNA: TGTGCCAGCAGCTCCCGGGACAGCACCTTCTCGGGAAAACTGTTTTTT
CDR3 protein: CASSSRDSTFSGKLFF
clone size: NA
J gene: TRBJ1-4
V gene: TRBV5-4
D gene: TRBD1

CDR3 DNA: TGTGCCAGCAGTCACCAAACAGGGGGAGGCCAGCCCCAGCATTTT
CDR3 protein: CASSHQTGGGQPQHF
clone size: NA
J gene: TRBJ1-5
V gene: TRBV2
D gene: TRBD1

CDR3 DNA: TGTGCCAGCAATTTGTCGGGGAGAACGGAAAAACTGTTTTTT
CDR3 protein: CASNLSGRTEKLFF
clone size: NA
J gene: TRBJ1-4
V gene: TRBV28
D gene: NA

CDR3 DNA: TGCGCCAGCAGCCAAACTGCGGGGGTCTCCCTAGGAGAGACCCAGTACTTC
CDR3 protein: CASSQTAGVSLGETQYF
clone size: few
J gene: TRBJ2-5
V gene: TRBV4-1
D gene: TRBD2

CDR3 DNA: TGTGCCATCAATGGAGGTTACTCTGGGGCCAACGTCCTGACTTTC
CDR3 protein: CAINGGYSGANVLTF
clone size: NA
J gene: TRBJ2-6
V gene: TRBV10-3
D gene: NA

CDR3 DNA: TGTGCCAGCAGCCCCGACAGGGGCAGGAATCAGCCCCAGCATTTT
CDR3 protein: CASSPDRGRNQPQHF
clone size: NA
J gene: TRBJ1-5
V gene: TRBV2
D gene: TRBD1